This TCR beta chain was obtained from a study of T cells in Graves' hyperthyroidism and ophthalmopathy. This CDR3 has 14 residues. Unmatched junction bases numbered 4, after V lost 1 base and J lost 3 bases. Germline V CDR1 and CDR2: SQVTM, ANQGSEA. In regard to this clonotype: Its antigen is not known.

Diagnosis relied on clinical symptoms, serum thyroxine and TRAb, thyroid ultrasound and orbital computed tomography. RNA transcripts yielded amplified TCR beta CDR3 regions. A first-round RT-PCR of the TCR CDR3 used the HTBI primer set. A single record per CDR3 protein comes from TCRdb applying MiXCR to the multiplex PCR reads. In the table there are about 510,000 distinct CDR3 sequences, around 50% of which are singletons. Broader study findings: A model using 13 V-J features told ophthalmopathy apart from stable hyperthyroidism. The model foresaw ophthalmopathy a median 6.5 months prior to onset. Among thyroid clonotypes expanded above 0.001, most also appeared in blood.

Sequencing was performed on peripheral blood or thyroid tissue (not recorded which). The V and J genes are TRBV29-1 and TRBJ2-7, with 9 bases that match TRBD2. This sequence was found in an adult woman with Graves' disease, either hyperthyroidism or ophthalmopathy (not recorded which). The CDR3 spells CSVEGLAEGYEQYF. CDR3 bases: TGCAGCGTTGAAGGACTAGCGGAGGGCTACGAGCAGTACTTC.